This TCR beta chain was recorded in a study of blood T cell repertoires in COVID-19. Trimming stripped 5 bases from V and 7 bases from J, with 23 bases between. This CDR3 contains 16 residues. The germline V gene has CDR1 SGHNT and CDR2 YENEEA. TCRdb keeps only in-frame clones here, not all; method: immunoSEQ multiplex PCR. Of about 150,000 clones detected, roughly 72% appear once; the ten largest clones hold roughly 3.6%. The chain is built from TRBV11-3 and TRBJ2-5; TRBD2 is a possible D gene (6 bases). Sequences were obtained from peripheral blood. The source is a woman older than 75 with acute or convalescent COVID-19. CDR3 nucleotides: TGTGCCAGCAGCGCCGCGTCCGGGACTGGACCATCGACCCAGTACTTC. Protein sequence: CASSAASGTGPSTQYF.